The rows below give T cell receptor beta chains drawn from one sample of a study of molecular identifiers for immune sequencing clone quantification. TCRdb called the PCR reads again in MiXCR, with one record for every CDR3 protein. The sample shows hundreds of thousands of distinct CDR3 sequences, 15% to 20% of them seen only once. The sequenced sample was naive CD8+ T cells from blood, with Jurkat cell RNA spiked in. The receptors derive from a human donor in good health. Some libraries in this study had Jurkat cell RNA spiked in. CDR3s include the opening cysteine and the closing phenylalanine or tryptophan. D genes are given only for firm matches. Rows give clone size only sometimes, using once, few, many, or a class for an expanded clone.

J	V	size	length	D	CDR3	DNA
TRBJ1-4	TRBV30	few	15	TRBD1	CAWNKPQGGREKLFF	TGTGCCTGGAACAAACCACAGGGGGGTCGTGAAAAACTGTTTTTT
TRBJ1-1	TRBV5-5	-	17	-	CASSLDEARTMNTEALF	TGTGCCAGCAGCTTGGACGAAGCCAGGACCATGAACACTGAAGCTCTCTTT
TRBJ2-4	TRBV20-1	many	14	-	CSARATEAKNIQYF	TGCAGTGCTAGAGCCACCGAAGCCAAAAACATTCAGTACTTC
TRBJ1-6	TRBV19	-	22	-	CASSMRYRNRFSPSSYNSPLHF	TGTGCCAGTAGTATGAGGTACCGGAACAGATTCTCTCCGAGCTCCTATAATTCACCCCTCCACTTT
TRBJ2-7	TRBV2	many	13	-	CASRGTGTYEQYF	TGTGCCAGCAGGGGGACTGGCACCTACGAGCAGTACTTC
TRBJ2-1	TRBV6-2/TRBV6-3	-	14	-	CASSLGQLYNEQLF	TGTGCCAGCAGCCTTGGACAATTGTACAATGAGCAGCTCTTC
TRBJ2-6	TRBV7-2	-	15	-	CARSVLPSGANVLTF	TGTGCCCGCAGCGTCCTCCCCTCTGGGGCCAACGTCCTGACTTTC
TRBJ2-1	TRBV29-1	-	15	-	CSVEDTGHNYNEQFF	TGCAGCGTTGAAGACACGGGACACAATTACAATGAGCAGTTCTTC
TRBJ1-1	TRBV3-1	many	15	-	CASSQLDSMNTEAFF	TGTGCCAGCAGCCAGCTTGACAGTATGAACACTGAAGCTTTCTTT
TRBJ2-7	TRBV6-2/TRBV6-3	-	14	-	CASSLRAGNYEQYF	TGTGCCAGCAGTCTCAGGGCAGGCAATTACGAGCAGTACTTC